This T cell receptor (beta chain) was found in a study of blood T cell repertoires in COVID-19. The wider study: The United States, Italy and Spain were the sources of the acute and convalescent COVID-19 samples. From T cells, B-cell-depleted T cells, or PBMCs came the material, which was cDNA or gDNA.

The table lists this clone with a few counts. V lost 8 bases to trimming and J lost 7 bases; unmatched junction nucleotides: 6. Looked up from germline, CDR1 is LGHDT and CDR2 is YNNKEL (reference sequence). This CDR3 has 15 residues. Original processing methods: Estimated nucleated cell counts came from reference gene primer amplification. TCRdb's copy holds only in-frame clones and misses some; the assay was immunoSEQ multiplex PCR. The V and J calls and clone size come from that table; D and trimming were worked out from the DNA. The sample yields about 250,000 clones, around 86% seen once. Sequencing was carried out using peripheral blood. The chain has TRBV3-1 (or the pseudogene TRBV3-2) and TRBJ2-1; the match to TRBD2 covers 15 bases. The origin of this receptor is a woman aged 55 to 70 who had recovered from COVID-19. The CDR3 is CASRTSGGAGNEQFF. In DNA, the CDR3 is TGTGCCAGCCGGACTAGCGGGGGGGCTGGGAATGAGCAGTTCTTC.